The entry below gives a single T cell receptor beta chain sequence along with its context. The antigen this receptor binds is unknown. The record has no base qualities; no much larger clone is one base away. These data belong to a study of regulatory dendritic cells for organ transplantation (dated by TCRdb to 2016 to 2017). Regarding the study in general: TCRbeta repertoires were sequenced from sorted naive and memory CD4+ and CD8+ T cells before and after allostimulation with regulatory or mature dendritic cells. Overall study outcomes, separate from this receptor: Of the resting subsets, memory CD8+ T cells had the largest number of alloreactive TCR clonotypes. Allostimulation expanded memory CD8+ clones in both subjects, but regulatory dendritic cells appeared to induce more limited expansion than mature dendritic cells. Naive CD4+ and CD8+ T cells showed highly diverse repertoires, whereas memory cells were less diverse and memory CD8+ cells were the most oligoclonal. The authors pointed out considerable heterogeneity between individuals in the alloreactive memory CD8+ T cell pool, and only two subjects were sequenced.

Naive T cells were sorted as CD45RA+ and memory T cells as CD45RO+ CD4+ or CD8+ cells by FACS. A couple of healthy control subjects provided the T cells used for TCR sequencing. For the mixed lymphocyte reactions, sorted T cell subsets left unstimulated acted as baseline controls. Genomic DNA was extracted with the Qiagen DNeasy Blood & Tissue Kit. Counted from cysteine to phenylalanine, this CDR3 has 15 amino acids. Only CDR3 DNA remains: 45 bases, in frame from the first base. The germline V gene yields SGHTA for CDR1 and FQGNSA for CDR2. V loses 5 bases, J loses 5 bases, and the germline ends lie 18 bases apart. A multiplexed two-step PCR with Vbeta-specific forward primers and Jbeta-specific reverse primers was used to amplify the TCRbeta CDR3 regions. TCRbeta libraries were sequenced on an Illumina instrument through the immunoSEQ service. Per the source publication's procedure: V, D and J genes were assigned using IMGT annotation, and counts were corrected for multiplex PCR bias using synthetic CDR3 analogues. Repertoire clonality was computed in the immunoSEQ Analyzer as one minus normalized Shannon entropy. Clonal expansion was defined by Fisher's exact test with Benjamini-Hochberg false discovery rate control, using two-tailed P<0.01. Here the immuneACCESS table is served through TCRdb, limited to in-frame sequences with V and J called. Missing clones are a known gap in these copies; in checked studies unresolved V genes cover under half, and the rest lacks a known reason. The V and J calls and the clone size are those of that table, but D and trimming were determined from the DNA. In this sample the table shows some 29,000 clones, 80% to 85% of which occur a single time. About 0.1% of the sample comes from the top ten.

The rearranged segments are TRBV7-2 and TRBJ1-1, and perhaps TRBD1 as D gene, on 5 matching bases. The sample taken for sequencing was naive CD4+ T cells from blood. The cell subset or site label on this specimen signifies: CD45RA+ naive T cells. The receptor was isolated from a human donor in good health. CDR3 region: CASSPRAGGGTEAFF. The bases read TGTGCCAGCAGCCCTAGGGCCGGGGGTGGGACTGAAGCTTTCTTT.